One sample yielded the 26 T cell receptor beta chains listed below, sequenced in a study of T cells in pancreatic ductal adenocarcinoma (TCRdb year 2017). The pancreatic ductal adenocarcinoma patients who were selected had gone through surgery without receiving any neoadjuvant therapy. Library preparation used the immunoSEQ multiplex PCR assay. TCRdb's version of the immuneACCESS table is confined to in-frame rearrangements and falls short of the full clone set. An unresolved V gene accounts for under half of the shortfall where checked; the remainder is of unknown origin. The sample table shows about 97,000 clones, and over 90% are seen once. The ten largest clonotypes hold roughly 3.1% of the sample. Sequenced sample: PBMCs. The receptors derive from a human donor with pancreatic ductal adenocarcinoma.

V usage is TRBV7-2 and J usage is TRBJ2-5; D unresolved. The J call may be mistaken, given a closer DNA end match to TRBJ2-7. Germline CDR1 is SGHTA and CDR2 is FQGNSA. The CDR3 consists of 13 residues. The DNA for the CDR3 is TGTGCCAGCAGCTTAGAGGCTAACTACGAGCAGTACTTC. This codes for CASSLEANYEQYF.

This rearrangement joins TRBV5-6 to TRBJ1-1; no clear D gene. Germline V gene data show CDR1 as SGHDT and CDR2 as YYEEEE. The CDR3 totals 13 residues. Trimming took off 5 bases at V and 5 bases at J, with 13 bases between the two ends. CDR3 nucleotides: TGTGCCAGCAGTTTCGTAGGAGGTACTGAAGCTTTCTTT. Protein sequence: CASSFVGGTEAFF.

The V and J genes are TRBV10-3 and TRBJ1-2; 9 positions agree with TRBD1. With V trimmed by 4 bases and J by 7 bases, 13 bases remained unmatched. From germline, CDR1 is ENHRY and CDR2 SYGVKD. The CDR3 is 16 amino acids. CDR3 protein: CAISAGTGGEFGGYTF. The CDR3 region has the DNA TGTGCCATCAGTGCGGGCACAGGGGGCGAATTCGGTGGCTACACCTTC.

The rearrangement links TRBV19 to TRBJ1-4, with 7 bases fitting TRBD1. CDR3 length equals 13 residues. The V segment lost 6 bases and the J segment 5 bases; nucleotides outside the gene matches: 3. Germline CDR1 LNHDA, CDR2 SQIVND (reference sequence). The CDR3 DNA is TGTGCCAGTAGAGACAGGGAAAATGAAAAACTGTTTTTT. It yields the protein CASRDRENEKLFF.

J is TRBJ2-3 and V is TRBV11-2, with 11 bases aligning to TRBD2. Trimming cost V 5 bases and J 1 base; bases outside gene matches: 5. The germline CDR1 and CDR2 sequences are SGHAT and FQNNGV. The CDR3 contains 16 residues. In nucleotides, the CDR3 is TGTGCCAGCAGCGCAGGGACTAGCGGCGGCACAGATACGCAGTATTTT. Protein sequence: CASSAGTSGGTDTQYF.

This chain links TRBV7-3 with TRBJ2-3; D unclear. Per the germline V gene, CDR1 is SGHTA and CDR2 is FQGTGA. Between the trimmed V and J ends, which lost 4 bases and 7 bases, there was a span of 9 bases. CDR3 length equals 12 residues. CDR3 protein: CASSSEENTQYF. In DNA form, the CDR3 reads TGTGCCAGCAGCTCCGAGGAAAATACGCAGTATTTT.

The V gene is TRBV9, the J gene TRBJ2-1, with D unresolved. The V and J ends lost 4 bases and 7 bases respectively, with 15 bases between them. Germline CDR1 and CDR2: SGDLS and YYNGEE. The CDR3 covers 14 residues. CDR3 nucleotide sequence: TGTGCCAGCAGCCGCGGAGACGACCGAAATGAGCAGTTCTTC. Encoded protein: CASSRGDDRNEQFF.

V is TRBV5-1 and J is TRBJ2-3; 8 nucleotides line up with TRBD2. The CDR3 has 14 amino acids. Per germline, CDR1 SGHRS and CDR2 YFSETQ. J gave up 1 base and V 5 bases, and 3 bases lay outside the gene matches. CDR3 sequence (DNA): TGCGCCAGCAGACCGGGACTAGGCACAGATACGCAGTATTTT. This gives the protein CASRPGLGTDTQYF. The full variable domain, rest sourced from reference TRBV5-1 and TRBJ2-3, is KAGVTQTPRYLIKTRGQQVTLSCSPISGHRSVSWYQQTPGQGLQFLFEYFSETQRNKGNFPGRFSGRQFSNSRSEMNVSTLELGDSALYLCASRPGLGTDTQYFGPGTRLTVL.

The chain recombines TRBV4-1 with TRBJ1-5; D might be TRBD1 (6 bases). Between the trimmed V and J ends, which lost 0 bases and 11 bases, there was a span of 26 bases. The CDR3 runs to 18 residues. The germline V gene encodes CDR1 MGHRA and CDR2 YSYEKL. CDR3 sequence: CASSQDGVTGRGAAAQHF. The CDR3 nucleotides are TGCGCCAGCAGCCAAGATGGGGTGACGGGTCGGGGGGCTGCGGCCCAGCATTTT.

The chain uses TRBV27 and TRBJ1-1; weak D call: TRBD1 (6 bases). With 7 bases removed from V and 0 bases from J, the gap between germline ends came to 9 bases. CDR3 size: 13 residues. The germline CDR1 and CDR2 sequences are MNHEY and SMNVEV (reference sequence). CDR3 residues: CASKRGLNTEAFF. The DNA for the CDR3 is TGTGCCAGCAAAAGGGGGTTGAACACTGAAGCTTTCTTT.

This chain uses TRBV28 with TRBJ1-1; tentatively, D is TRBD1 (6 bases). Trimming stripped 4 bases from V and 4 bases from J, with 13 bases between. The CDR3 totals 14 residues. Germline CDR1 and CDR2: MDHEN and SYDVKM. The CDR3 is CASSSEGVVTEAFF. CDR3 in DNA: TGTGCCAGCAGTTCTGAGGGGGTAGTCACTGAAGCTTTCTTT.

V gene TRBV30 combines with J gene TRBJ2-2; D unresolved. This CDR3 is 12 amino acids long. From germline, CDR1 is GTSNPN and CDR2 SVGIG (reference sequence). V was cut by 4 bases and J by 1 base, with 4 bases left in between. CDR3: CAWTVNTGELFF. CDR3 coding DNA: TGTGCCTGGACAGTGAACACCGGGGAGCTGTTTTTT.

The chain combines TRBV5-6 with TRBJ2-7; D unresolved. CDR1 and CDR2 from the germline V gene are SGHDT and YYEEEE. The CDR3 totals 11 residues. V lost 0 bases and J 5 bases, leaving 3 bases between the germline ends. CDR3 protein: CASSLADEQYF. The CDR3 nucleotides are TGTGCCAGCAGCTTGGCAGACGAGCAGTACTTC.

The chain links TRBV18 to TRBJ2-1; D uncertain. Between the trimmed V and J ends, which lost 3 bases and 4 bases, there was a span of 16 bases. Germline lookup yields CDR1 KGHSH and CDR2 LQKENI. This CDR3 is built from 16 residues. CDR3: CASSPAVAVSYNEQFF. The CDR3 nucleotides are TGTGCCAGCTCACCCGCAGTGGCGGTTTCGTACAATGAGCAGTTCTTC.

J is TRBJ2-3 and V is TRBV5-1; D perhaps matches TRBD2 (6 bases). Trimming left V 4 bases short and J 4 bases short, with 16 bases between. CDR1 and CDR2 from the germline V gene are SGHRS and YFSETQ. This CDR3 region has 15 residues. This CDR3 is CASSIRVGEADTQYF. CDR3 coding DNA: TGCGCCAGCAGCATTCGAGTAGGGGAGGCAGATACGCAGTATTTT.

This sequence joins TRBV25-1 and TRBJ2-2, with TRBD2 matching over 7 bases. This CDR3 region has 13 residues. V lost 4 bases and J lost 8; bases outside the gene matches: 4. Germline V lookup: CDR1 MGHDK, CDR2 SYGVNS. The CDR3 nucleotides are TGTGCCAGCAGTGTGTGGGGGGGAGGGGAGCTGTTTTTT. The encoded protein is CASSVWGGGELFF.

The count of this clone is one. The rearrangement links TRBV25-1 to TRBJ2-1, with TRBD2 matching over 7 bases. The CDR3 extends over 13 amino acids. Germline CDR1 MGHDK, CDR2 SYGVNS. The trim removed 8 bases at V and 3 bases at J, leaving 4 bases unmatched. CDR3 sequence reads: CASRGSGYNEQFF. CDR3 bases: TGTGCCAGCCGCGGGAGCGGCTACAATGAGCAGTTCTTC.

The V gene is TRBV27, the J gene TRBJ1-5; the match to TRBD1 covers 7 bases. The ends lost 6 bases at V and 5 bases at J; junction bases unmatched: 4. There are 13 residues in the CDR3. Germline lookup yields CDR1 MNHEY and CDR2 SMNVEV (reference sequence). The DNA for the CDR3 is TGTGCCAGCAGGGATACAGGGGATCAGCCCCAGCATTTT. Residues: CASRDTGDQPQHF.

This rearrangement joins TRBV5-5 to TRBJ2-7; D gene unclear. Germline values: CDR1 SGHKS, CDR2 YYEKEE (reference sequence). There are 11 residues in the CDR3. Trimming shortened V by 0 bases and J by 5 bases, and 3 bases separated the two germline ends. This chain's CDR3 is CASSLGNEQYF. The CDR3 DNA reads TGTGCCAGCAGCTTGGGTAACGAGCAGTACTTC.

CDR3 sequence reads: CATSRDSGQPQHF. The CDR3 DNA reads as TGTGCCACCAGCAGAGATTCAGGTCAGCCCCAGCATTTT. This sequence joins TRBV15 and TRBJ1-5; D gene uncertain. The CDR3 is 13 residues long. Germline V gene data show CDR1 as LNHNV and CDR2 as YYDKDF (reference sequence). The V end was cut by 0 bases, the J end by 6 bases, with 6 bases between.

This clone was seen once. As DNA, the CDR3 is TGTGCCAGCAGTTCAGCAGGGTTAACCACTGAAGCTTTCTTT. Its protein is CASSSAGLTTEAFF. V is TRBV28 and J is TRBJ1-1, with D tentatively TRBD1 (5 bases). Trimming took off 4 bases at V and 4 bases at J, with 13 bases between the two ends. The germline gives CDR1 MDHEN, CDR2 SYDVKM. The length of the CDR3 is 14 residues. Full variable domain (missing parts from reference TRBV28 and TRBJ1-1): DVKVTQSSRYLVKRTGEKVFLECVQDMDHENMFWYRQDPGLGLRLIYFSYDVKMKEKGDIPEGYSVSREKKERFSLILESASTNQTSMYLCASSSAGLTTEAFFGQGTRLTVV.

The genes are TRBV28 and TRBJ1-5; TRBD1 matches at 7 bases. Germline CDR1 MDHEN, CDR2 SYDVKM. V was clipped by 6 bases and J by 7 bases; unmatched bases: 9. This CDR3 is built from 14 residues. CDR3 DNA: TGTGCCAGCAGGTCCGACAGGGAACAGCAGCCCCAGCATTTT. It translates to CASRSDREQQPQHF.

The chain combines TRBV5-5 with TRBJ2-5; possible D gene TRBD2, 5 bases. Germline-derived CDR1 and CDR2 are SGHKS and YYEKEE (reference sequence). V was clipped by 0 bases and J by 0 bases, with 9 bases between them. The CDR3 is made up of 15 amino acids. CDR3 sequence reads: CASSLAIANQETQYF. CDR3 sequence (DNA): TGTGCCAGCAGCTTGGCCATAGCGAACCAAGAGACCCAGTACTTC.

This clone has a single count. The rearrangement links TRBV6-5 to TRBJ2-7, with D possibly TRBD2 on 5 matching bases. Germline lookup yields CDR1 MNHEY and CDR2 SVGAGI. The CDR3 has 16 amino acids. With 0 bases removed from V and 2 bases from J, the gap between germline ends came to 14 bases. Here the CDR3 DNA reads TGTGCCAGCAGTTACTCACCGGAGGTGTGGGCCTACGAGCAGTACTTC. Its translation: CASSYSPEVWAYEQYF.

The chain carries TRBV18 and TRBJ1-5, with D maybe TRBD1 (5 bases). CDR3 length: 15 residues. Germline V gives CDR1 KGHSH, CDR2 LQKENI. The V end lost 2 bases, the J end lost 6 bases, and 14 bases lay between the germline ends. CDR3 in amino acids: CASSPGSGNGQPQHF. The CDR3 DNA sequence: TGTGCCAGCTCACCAGGTTCAGGGAATGGTCAGCCCCAGCATTTT.

V and J are TRBV7-9 and TRBJ1-2, with no clear D. Deletions cut 5 bases from V and 1 base from J, with 8 bases between. Germline CDR1 is SEHNR and CDR2 is FQNEAQ (reference sequence). The length of the CDR3 is 13 residues. The CDR3 region is CASSMTLNYGYTF. The CDR3 nucleotides read TGTGCCAGCAGCATGACACTTAACTATGGCTACACCTTC.